The 11 T cell receptor beta chains presented below share a single source sample, sequenced in a study of beta chain features in type 1 diabetes. Study outcomes and limitations: In all four CD4+ subsets, TCRB CDR3 length was significantly, moderately reduced in type 1 diabetes.

Expressed TCRB transcripts got sequenced, as all isolated RNA was reverse transcribed. Measured with immunoSEQ multiplex PCR; TCRdb has only the in-frame clones, and not every one. Of a few hundred thousand clones in the sample, about 20% were seen once. Their specific antigens are unknown. What was sequenced was naive CD4+ T cells from blood. Receptor source: a woman aged 35 to 49 with type 1 diabetes.

This clone has more than one count but fewer than ten. This sequence joins TRBV7-9 and TRBJ1-1; 8 nucleotides line up with TRBD1. V lost 6 bases and J lost 4; bases outside the gene matches: 10. Germline CDR1 and CDR2: SEHNR and FQNEAQ (reference sequence). This CDR3 spans 15 amino acids. CDR3 in DNA: TGTGCCAGCAGTTCTCAGGGGGCGAGTTTCACTGAAGCTTTCTTT. Translating it yields CASSSQGASFTEAFF.

A few counts support this clone. The V gene is TRBV28, the J gene TRBJ2-7; 7 positions match TRBD2. Trimming cost V 4 bases and J 3 bases; bases outside gene matches: 9. The CDR3 is made up of 15 amino acids. Germline-derived CDR1 and CDR2 are MDHEN and SYDVKM. The DNA for the CDR3 is TGTGCCAGCAGTTATAGCGGGCAGAGCAGCTACGAGCAGTACTTC. The encoded protein is CASSYSGQSSYEQYF.

This chain links TRBV15 with TRBJ2-7; 9 bases are a match to TRBD1. V was pared by 3 bases and J by 5 bases, with 5 bases of the junction left unmatched. The CDR3 covers 14 residues. Germline CDR1 LNHNV, CDR2 YYDKDF (reference sequence). The CDR3 nucleotides are TGTGCCACCAGCAGGGGACAGGGTATGGACGAGCAGTACTTC. Amino acid sequence: CATSRGQGMDEQYF.

The CDR3 region has the DNA TGTGCCAGCAGCCGGGACAGGGCGCAGCCCCAGCATTTT. It is translated as CASSRDRAQPQHF. The rearrangement joins TRBV7-2 to TRBJ1-5; TRBD1 matches at 9 bases. Germline CDR1 and CDR2: SGHTA and FQGNSA. V gave up 5 bases and J gave up 7 bases; unmatched junction bases: 3. This CDR3 is 13 amino acids long. The full variable domain, completed using reference TRBV7-2 and TRBJ1-5, is GAGVSQSPSNKVTEKGKDVELRCDPISGHTALYWYRQSLGQGLEFLIYFQGNSAPDKSGLPSDRFSAERTGGSVSTLTIQRTQQEDSAVYLCASSRDRAQPQHFGDGTRLSIL.

The V and J genes are TRBV19 and TRBJ2-1; D ambiguous. V was trimmed by 3 bases and J by 0 bases, leaving 6 bases between them. Per germline, CDR1 LNHDA and CDR2 SQIVND (reference sequence). There are 14 residues in the CDR3. In DNA form, the CDR3 reads TGTGCCAGTAGTATCTACAGCTCCTACAATGAGCAGTTCTTC. Amino acid sequence: CASSIYSSYNEQFF.

The rearrangement uses TRBV11-1 and TRBJ2-2; possibly TRBD1 for D (5 bases). The length of the CDR3 is 13 residues. V was trimmed by 5 bases and J by 8 bases, leaving 12 bases between them. Germline assignment: CDR1 SGHAT and CDR2 FQDESV (reference sequence). This chain's CDR3 is CASSIIRDGELFF. DNA for the CDR3: TGTGCCAGCAGCATAATCAGGGATGGGGAGCTGTTTTTT.

V gene TRBV9 combines with J gene TRBJ2-7, with 9 nucleotides matching TRBD2. With 5 bases clipped from V and 5 bases from J, the junction kept 8 bases outside the gene matches. This CDR3 has 14 residues. Germline lookup yields CDR1 SGDLS and CDR2 YYNGEE. The CDR3 nucleotides are TGTGCCAGCAGTTTAGCGGGAGAATCTGACGAGCAGTACTTC. This sequence encodes CASSLAGESDEQYF.

The CDR3 DNA sequence: TGCAGCGTTGAAGATGTCGGGTATGGCTACACCTTC. This gives the protein CSVEDVGYGYTF. The rearrangement joins TRBV29-1 to TRBJ1-2; the D is unclear. This CDR3 is 12 amino acids long. V shed 0 bases and J shed 5 bases, with 7 bases lying between them. Germline CDR1 reads SQVTM; CDR2 reads ANQGSEA.

This chain uses TRBV5-1 with TRBJ1-2; 7 nucleotides agree with TRBD1. The CDR3 spans 14 residues. Trimming removed 0 bases from V and 4 bases from J; junction bases left unmatched: 3. From germline, CDR1 is SGHRS and CDR2 YFSETQ. The CDR3 DNA reads as TGCGCCAGCAGCTTGGAGGCAGGGGGCTATGGCTACACCTTC. This encodes CASSLEAGGYGYTF.

This clone has only a few counts. Germline is not matched at one junction end, which may reflect a read error. This chain links TRBV13 with TRBJ2-1; 7 nucleotides match TRBD2. CDR1 is PRHDT and CDR2 is FYEKMQ in the germline V gene (reference sequence). The CDR3 runs to 14 residues. The CDR3 reads CASSRDYSSNEQFF. DNA for the CDR3: TGTGCCAGCAGCCGGGACTACTCCTCCAATGAGCAGTTCTTC.

The chain employs TRBV18 and TRBJ2-7; a possible D gene is TRBD1 (6 bases). The germline CDR1 and CDR2 sequences are KGHSH and LQKENI. Deletions cut 2 bases from V and 4 bases from J, with 12 bases between. The CDR3 covers 14 residues. CDR3 bases: TGTGCCAGCTCACCAGACAGGAGATCGTACGAGCAGTACTTC. Translating it yields CASSPDRRSYEQYF.